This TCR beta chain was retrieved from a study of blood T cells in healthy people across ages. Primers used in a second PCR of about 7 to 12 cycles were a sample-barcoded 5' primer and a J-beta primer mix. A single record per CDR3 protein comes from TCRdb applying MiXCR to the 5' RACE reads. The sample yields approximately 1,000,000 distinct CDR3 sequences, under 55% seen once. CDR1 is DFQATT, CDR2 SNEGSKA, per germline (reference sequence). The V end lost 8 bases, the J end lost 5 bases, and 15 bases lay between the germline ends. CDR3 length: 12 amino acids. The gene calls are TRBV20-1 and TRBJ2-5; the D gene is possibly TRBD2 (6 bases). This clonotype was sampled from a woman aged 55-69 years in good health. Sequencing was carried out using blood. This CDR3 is CSTRRVAETQYF. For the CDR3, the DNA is TGCAGTACCCGGAGGGTGGCGGAGACCCAGTACTTC.